A single sample is the source of the 23 T cell receptor beta chains below, sequenced in a study of blood T cell repertoires in COVID-19. Profiled with immunoSEQ multiplex PCR; TCRdb holds only in-frame clones, not every one. The sample carries 190,000 or so clones, more than 75% recorded once. Sequenced sample: peripheral blood. The receptors shown here come from a man in his forties with active or convalescent COVID-19.

V and J are TRBV28 and TRBJ2-7; unclear D gene. Germline lookup yields CDR1 MDHEN and CDR2 SYDVKM. There are 13 residues in the CDR3. The V end was cut by 5 bases, the J end by 3 bases, with 11 bases between. The CDR3 is CASSTTLFYEQYF. In nucleotides, the CDR3 is TGTGCCAGCAGTACTACCCTCTTCTACGAGCAGTACTTC. The whole variable domain, remainder taken from reference TRBV28 and TRBJ2-7, is DVKVTQSSRYLVKRTGEKVFLECVQDMDHENMFWYRQDPGLGLRLIYFSYDVKMKEKGDIPEGYSVSREKKERFSLILESASTNQTSMYLCASSTTLFYEQYFGPGTRLTVT.

This sequence joins TRBV27 and TRBJ1-2; 9 bases map to TRBD1. Germline assignment: CDR1 MNHEY and CDR2 SMNVEV (reference sequence). With V trimmed by 6 bases and J by 7 bases, 12 bases remained unmatched. This CDR3 has 15 residues. CDR3 region: CASSTSDRGIAGYTF. CDR3 coding DNA: TGTGCCAGCAGCACATCGGACAGGGGAATAGCTGGCTACACCTTC.

The chain is built from TRBV10-3 and TRBJ2-7; 8 nucleotides agree with TRBD1. J was trimmed by 3 bases and V by 8 bases; bases with no gene match: 12. The CDR3 loop spans 15 amino acids. Per germline, CDR1 ENHRY and CDR2 SYGVKD. DNA for the CDR3: TGTGCCATCGGAGGTGGGTGGGACAGGAACTACGAGCAGTACTTC. It specifies CAIGGGWDRNYEQYF.

The chain links TRBV30 to TRBJ1-1; D is unresolved. The germline CDR1 and CDR2 sequences are GTSNPN and SVGIG (reference sequence). Between the trimmed V and J ends, which lost 2 bases and 8 bases, there was a span of 15 bases. The CDR3 covers 13 residues. The CDR3 coding sequence is TGTGCCTGGAGTCTTAGAATGACGGGAGAAGCTTTCTTT. This encodes CAWSLRMTGEAFF.

The rearrangement uses TRBV5-5 and TRBJ1-6, with D possibly TRBD1 on 5 matching bases. The CDR3 runs to 14 residues. Germline CDR1 and CDR2: SGHKS and YYEKEE (reference sequence). V dropped 5 bases and J dropped 7 bases, with 13 bases sitting between them. The CDR3 here is CASRPGLENSPLHF. CDR3 bases: TGTGCCAGCAGACCGGGACTCGAGAATTCACCCCTCCACTTT.

The chain has TRBV9 and TRBJ1-6, with 7 bases matching TRBD1. Trimming at V came to 4 bases and at J to 10 bases, leaving 8 bases not matched to a gene. The CDR3 loop spans 14 amino acids. The germline V gene has CDR1 SGDLS and CDR2 YYNGEE. CDR3 nucleotides: TGTGCCAGCAGCTCGGGACAGTCAGGATCACCCCTCCACTTT. It codes for CASSSGQSGSPLHF.

This clone was recorded only once. The genes are TRBV28 and TRBJ2-5; TRBD2 agrees at 14 bases. CDR3 length: 18 residues. Unmatched junction bases numbered 9, after V lost 5 bases and J lost 1 base. The germline V gene encodes CDR1 MDHEN and CDR2 SYDVKM. The CDR3: CASSRLPGLAGVQETQYF. The CDR3 coding sequence is TGTGCCAGCAGTCGCCTACCGGGACTAGCGGGGGTCCAAGAGACCCAGTACTTC.

A single count supports this clone. The gene calls are TRBV5-1 and TRBJ1-5; TRBD1 aligns across 9 bases. This CDR3 spans 18 amino acids. Germline CDR1 SGHRS, CDR2 YFSETQ. V lost 6 bases and J lost 0; bases outside the gene matches: 13. The CDR3 spells CASTLRGQGRYSNQPQHF. Here the CDR3 DNA reads TGCGCCAGCACCCTACGGGGACAGGGAAGATATAGCAATCAGCCCCAGCATTTT.

This clone was counted at least ten times. This chain uses TRBV19 with TRBJ2-6, with a tentative D call TRBD1 (5 bases). Trimming stripped 7 bases from V and 0 bases from J, with 10 bases between. This CDR3 is 15 amino acids long. Germline values: CDR1 LNHDA, CDR2 SQIVND (reference sequence). The CDR3 DNA sequence: TGTGCCAGTAAACAGGACCACTCTGGGGCCAACGTCCTGACTTTC. Protein: CASKQDHSGANVLTF.

The chain employs TRBV9 and TRBJ1-2; 9 bases are a match to TRBD1. From germline, CDR1 is SGDLS and CDR2 YYNGEE. This CDR3 contains 14 residues. V trimming: 3 bases; J trimming: 8 bases; junction bases outside the gene matches: 8. Here the CDR3 reads CASSAQGASNGYTF. The CDR3 DNA is TGTGCCAGCAGCGCACAGGGGGCCTCTAACGGCTACACCTTC.

The V and J genes are TRBV27 and TRBJ2-5; 7 bases align to TRBD2. CDR1 is MNHEY and CDR2 is SMNVEV in the germline V gene (reference sequence). V dropped 3 bases and J dropped 5; count of bases not matched to a gene: 12. This CDR3 has 16 residues. The CDR3 reads CASSFWNGGVTETQYF. DNA of the CDR3: TGTGCCAGCAGTTTCTGGAATGGGGGGGTTACGGAGACCCAGTACTTC.

The chain carries TRBV6-4 and TRBJ2-1, with D possibly TRBD2 on 6 matching bases. V was pared by 6 bases and J by 8 bases, with 20 bases between. CDR3 size: 15 residues. CDR1 and CDR2 from the germline V gene are MRHNA and SNTAGT. CDR3 in DNA: TGTGCCAGCAGATCCGGGACTGGCCCTTTCGATGAGCAGTTCTTC. This sequence encodes CASRSGTGPFDEQFF.

The chain recombines TRBV5-1 with TRBJ2-3; the D is unclear. Trimming removed 4 bases at V and 0 bases at J, with 9 bases between. The CDR3 contains 14 residues. CDR1 is SGHRS, CDR2 YFSETQ, per germline. The CDR3 DNA reads as TGCGCCAGCAGCGTCGTCCCGAGCACAGATACGCAGTATTTT. Its protein is CASSVVPSTDTQYF.

V usage is TRBV29-1 and J usage is TRBJ2-5, with D possibly TRBD1 on 6 matching bases. CDR1 and CDR2 from the germline V gene are SQVTM and ANQGSEA. CDR3 length: 14 residues. Trimming shortened V by 8 bases and J by 5 bases, and 21 bases separated the two germline ends. This chain's CDR3 is CSPPGTRGFETQYF. The CDR3 nucleotides are TGCAGCCCACCCGGGACACGGGGATTTGAGACCCAGTACTTC.

This clone was counted a single time. The chain carries TRBV5-6 and TRBJ2-2; TRBD1 matches 8 bases. The CDR3 is made up of 16 amino acids. V shed 3 bases and J 0 bases; nucleotides not matched to a gene: 4. Per germline, CDR1 SGHDT and CDR2 YYEEEE. Here the CDR3 DNA reads TGTGCCAGCAGCTGGGACAGGCTAACGAACACCGGGGAGCTGTTTTTT. Its translation: CASSWDRLTNTGELFF. The full variable domain, with the rest looked up from reference TRBV5-6 and TRBJ2-2, is DAGVTQSPTHLIKTRGQQVTLRCSPKSGHDTVSWYQQALGQGPQFIFQYYEEEERQRGNFPDRFSGHQFPNYSSELNVNALLLGDSALYLCASSWDRLTNTGELFFGEGSRLTVL.

V and J are TRBV6-5 and TRBJ1-2; D possibly corresponds to TRBD1 (6 bases). The CDR3 is 13 residues long. The V end was cut by 8 bases, the J end by 3 bases, with 13 bases between. The germline CDR1 and CDR2 sequences are MNHEY and SVGAGI. This chain's CDR3 is CASVGGAYYGYTF. The CDR3 DNA sequence: TGTGCCAGCGTTGGGGGGGCCTACTATGGCTACACCTTC.

The chain uses TRBV18 and TRBJ1-2; the match to TRBD1 covers 7 bases. V trimming: 3 bases; J trimming: 8 bases; junction bases outside the gene matches: 9. From germline, CDR1 is KGHSH and CDR2 LQKENI. The CDR3 covers 14 residues. CDR3 nucleotides: TGTGCCAGCTCACCGACAGGGAGAGGCGAGGGCTACACCTTC. It encodes CASSPTGRGEGYTF.

The chain recombines TRBV6-6 with TRBJ1-2; D not certain. Germline V gives CDR1 MNHNY, CDR2 SVGAGI (reference sequence). Deletions cut 6 bases from V and 5 bases from J, with 16 bases between. The CDR3 loop spans 14 amino acids. The CDR3 bases are TGTGCCAGCAGCCCAAAGGGAGACGGGTATGGCTACACCTTC. It is translated as CASSPKGDGYGYTF.

The chain joins TRBV6-4 to TRBJ2-7; 7 bases align to TRBD1. V dropped 7 bases and J dropped 4; count of bases not matched to a gene: 16. Per germline, CDR1 MRHNA and CDR2 SNTAGT. CDR3 length equals 16 residues. The CDR3 spells CASNEVLDRRMYEQYF. For the CDR3, the DNA is TGTGCCAGCAATGAAGTGTTGGACAGGAGAATGTACGAGCAGTACTTC.

A few counts support this clone. V gene TRBV10-3 combines with J gene TRBJ1-2; D remains ambiguous. Trimming took off 4 bases at V and 1 base at J, with 16 bases between the two ends. The CDR3 consists of 16 residues. Germline-derived CDR1 and CDR2 are ENHRY and SYGVKD. In DNA form, the CDR3 reads TGTGCCATCAGTGGGGATCGGGGAAAGGATAACTATGGCTACACCTTC. This sequence encodes CAISGDRGKDNYGYTF.

There are a few counts of this clone. This rearrangement joins TRBV19 to TRBJ2-7; no reliable D call. CDR3 length: 13 amino acids. Germline V gene sequence: CDR1 LNHDA, CDR2 SQIVND (reference sequence). The ends were cut back, 3 bases at V and 3 bases at J, with 9 bases in the middle. Here the CDR3 DNA reads TGTGCCAGTAGTATGAGTCCTATCTACGAGCAGTACTTC. Its protein is CASSMSPIYEQYF.

The V and J genes are TRBV6-5 and TRBJ2-1; 11 bases match TRBD2. CDR1 is MNHEY, CDR2 SVGAGI, per germline. V shed 6 bases, J shed 5 bases, and the junction held 3 bases outside the gene matches. The CDR3 loop spans 14 amino acids. The CDR3 coding sequence is TGTGCCAGCAGGAGACTAGCGGGGAACAATGAGCAGTTCTTC. It translates to CASRRLAGNNEQFF.

The chain joins TRBV7-9 to TRBJ2-3; 8 bases align to TRBD2. Germline values: CDR1 SEHNR, CDR2 FQNEAQ (reference sequence). The CDR3 is made up of 18 amino acids. V dropped 5 bases and J dropped 4; count of bases not matched to a gene: 17. The CDR3 DNA is TGTGCCAGCAGCCACCCTAGACTCGGGAGGGGGAGGTCAGATACGCAGTATTTT. This gives the protein CASSHPRLGRGRSDTQYF.